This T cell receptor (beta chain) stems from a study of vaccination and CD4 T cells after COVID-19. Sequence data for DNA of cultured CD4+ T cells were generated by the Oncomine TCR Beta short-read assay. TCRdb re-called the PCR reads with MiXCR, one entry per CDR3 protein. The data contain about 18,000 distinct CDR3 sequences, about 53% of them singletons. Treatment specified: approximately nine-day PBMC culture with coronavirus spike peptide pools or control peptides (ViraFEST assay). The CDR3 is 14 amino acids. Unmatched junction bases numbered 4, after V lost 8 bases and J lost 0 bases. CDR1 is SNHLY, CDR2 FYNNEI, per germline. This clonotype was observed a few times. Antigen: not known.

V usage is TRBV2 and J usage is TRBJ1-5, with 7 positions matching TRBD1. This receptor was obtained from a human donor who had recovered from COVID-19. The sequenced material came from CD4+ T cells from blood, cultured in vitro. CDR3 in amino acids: CASQGQYSNQPQHF. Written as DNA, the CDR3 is TGTGCCAGCCAGGGACAGTATAGCAATCAGCCCCAGCATTTT.